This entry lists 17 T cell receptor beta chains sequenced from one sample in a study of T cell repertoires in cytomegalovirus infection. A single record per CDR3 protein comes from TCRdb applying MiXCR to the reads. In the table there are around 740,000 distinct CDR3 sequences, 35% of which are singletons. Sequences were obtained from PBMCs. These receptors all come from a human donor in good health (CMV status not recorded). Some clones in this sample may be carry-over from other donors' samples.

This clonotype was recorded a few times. The CDR3 DNA follows: TGTGCCAGCAGCTCCGGGACCAGTTCGGTTATTCAGTACTTC. Amino acid sequence: CASSSGTSSVIQYF. This chain links TRBV5-6 with TRBJ2-4; D assignment may be TRBD1 or TRBD2 (5 bases each). Germline V lookup: CDR1 SGHDT, CDR2 YYEEEE. The CDR3 contains 14 residues. V shed 3 bases and J shed 10 bases, with 17 bases lying between them.

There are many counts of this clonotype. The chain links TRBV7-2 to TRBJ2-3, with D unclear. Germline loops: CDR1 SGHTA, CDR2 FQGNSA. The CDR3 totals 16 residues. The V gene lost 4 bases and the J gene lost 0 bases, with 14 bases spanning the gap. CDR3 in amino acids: CASSSNGPISTDTQYF. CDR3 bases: TGTGCCAGCAGCTCAAATGGACCGATAAGCACAGATACGCAGTATTTT.

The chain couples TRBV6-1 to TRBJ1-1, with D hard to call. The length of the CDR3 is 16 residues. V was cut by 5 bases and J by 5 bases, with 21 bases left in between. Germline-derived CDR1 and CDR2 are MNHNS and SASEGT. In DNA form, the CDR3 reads TGTGCCAGCAGTTTGGGCAGAACGACGGCCTTTACTGAAGCTTTCTTT. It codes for CASSLGRTTAFTEAFF.

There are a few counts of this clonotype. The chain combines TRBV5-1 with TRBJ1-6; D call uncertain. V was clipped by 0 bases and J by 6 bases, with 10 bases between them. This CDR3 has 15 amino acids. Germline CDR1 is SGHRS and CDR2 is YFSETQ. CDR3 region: CASSLARTANSPLHF. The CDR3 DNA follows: TGCGCCAGCAGCTTGGCCCGGACGGCTAATTCACCCCTCCACTTT.

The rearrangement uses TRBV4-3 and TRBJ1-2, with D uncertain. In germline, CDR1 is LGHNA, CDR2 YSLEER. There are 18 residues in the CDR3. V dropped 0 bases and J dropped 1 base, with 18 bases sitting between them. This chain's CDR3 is CASSQDGDTPSYNYGYTF. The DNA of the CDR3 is TGCGCCAGCAGCCAAGACGGAGACACCCCGTCCTATAACTATGGCTACACCTTC.

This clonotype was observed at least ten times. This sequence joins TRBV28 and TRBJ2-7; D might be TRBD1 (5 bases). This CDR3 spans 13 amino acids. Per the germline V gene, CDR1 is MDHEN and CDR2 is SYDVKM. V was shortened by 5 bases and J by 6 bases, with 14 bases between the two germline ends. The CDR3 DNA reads TGTGCCAGCAGTCCCCCCCCAACAGGCGAGCAGTACTTC. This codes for CASSPPPTGEQYF.

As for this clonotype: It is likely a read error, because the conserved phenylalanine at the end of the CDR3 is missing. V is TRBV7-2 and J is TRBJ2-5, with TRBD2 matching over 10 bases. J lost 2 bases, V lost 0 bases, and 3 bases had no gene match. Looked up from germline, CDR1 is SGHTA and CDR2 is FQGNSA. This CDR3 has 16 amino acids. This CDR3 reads CASSLASGRSQETQYL. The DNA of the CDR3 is TGTGCCAGCAGCTTAGCTAGCGGGAGGTCTCAAGAGACCCAGTACTTA.

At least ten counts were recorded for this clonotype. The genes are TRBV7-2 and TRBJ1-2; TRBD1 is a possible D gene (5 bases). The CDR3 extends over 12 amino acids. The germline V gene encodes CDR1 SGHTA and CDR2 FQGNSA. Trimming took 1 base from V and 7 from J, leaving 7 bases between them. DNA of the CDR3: TGTGCCAGCAGCTTAGAGAGGGGTGGCTACACCTTC. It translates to CASSLERGGYTF.

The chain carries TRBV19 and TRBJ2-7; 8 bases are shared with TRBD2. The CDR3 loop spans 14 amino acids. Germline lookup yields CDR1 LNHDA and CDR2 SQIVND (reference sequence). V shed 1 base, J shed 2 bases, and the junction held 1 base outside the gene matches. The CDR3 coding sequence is TGTGCCAGTAGTATAGCGGGGGGGACCTACGAGCAGTACTTC. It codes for CASSIAGGTYEQYF.

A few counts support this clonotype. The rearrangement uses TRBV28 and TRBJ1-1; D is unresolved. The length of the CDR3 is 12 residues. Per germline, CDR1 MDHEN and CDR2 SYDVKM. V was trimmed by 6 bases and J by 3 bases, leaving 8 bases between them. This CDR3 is CASRESDTEAFF. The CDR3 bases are TGTGCCAGCAGGGAGTCGGACACTGAAGCTTTCTTT.

CDR3 sequence: CASSLDSGSSDTQYF. DNA of the CDR3: TGTGCCAGCAGCTTGGACAGCGGGAGTTCAGATACGCAGTATTTT. The rearrangement joins TRBV5-4 to TRBJ2-3, with 8 bases that match TRBD2. Germline V lookup: CDR1 SGHNT, CDR2 YYREEE (reference sequence). The CDR3 has 15 residues. The V and J ends lost 0 bases and 4 bases, in that order; junction bases with no gene match: 4.

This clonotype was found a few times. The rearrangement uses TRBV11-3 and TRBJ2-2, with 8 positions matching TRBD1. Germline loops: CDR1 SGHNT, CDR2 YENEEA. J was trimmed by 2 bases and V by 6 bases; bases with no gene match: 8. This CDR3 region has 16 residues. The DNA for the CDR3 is TGTGCCAGCAGGGAAGGACAGGGTATCAACACCGGGGAGCTGTTTTTT. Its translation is CASREGQGINTGELFF.

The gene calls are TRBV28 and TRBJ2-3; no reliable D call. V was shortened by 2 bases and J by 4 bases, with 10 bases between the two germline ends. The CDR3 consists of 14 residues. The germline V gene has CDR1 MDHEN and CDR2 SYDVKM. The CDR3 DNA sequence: TGTGCCAGCAGTTTACAAGGGTTGGCAGATACGCAGTATTTT. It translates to CASSLQGLADTQYF.

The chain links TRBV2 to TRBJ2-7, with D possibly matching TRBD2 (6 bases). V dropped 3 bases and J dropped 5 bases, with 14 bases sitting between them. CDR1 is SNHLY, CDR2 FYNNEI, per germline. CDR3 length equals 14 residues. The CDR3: CASSEDGSNDEQYF. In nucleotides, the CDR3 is TGTGCCAGCAGTGAGGACGGGAGTAACGACGAGCAGTACTTC.

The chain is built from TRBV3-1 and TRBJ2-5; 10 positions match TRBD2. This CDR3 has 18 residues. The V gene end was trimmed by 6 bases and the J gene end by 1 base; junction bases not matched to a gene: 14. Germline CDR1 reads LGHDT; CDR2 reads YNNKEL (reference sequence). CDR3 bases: TGTGCCAGCAGGGTACTAGCGGGGAATCTCTTGGGCCAAGAGACCCAGTACTTC. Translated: CASRVLAGNLLGQETQYF.

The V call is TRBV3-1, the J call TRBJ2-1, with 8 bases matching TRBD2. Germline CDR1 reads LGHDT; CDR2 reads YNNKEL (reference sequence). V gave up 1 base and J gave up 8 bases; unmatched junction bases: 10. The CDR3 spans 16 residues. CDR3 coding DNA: TGTGCCAGCAGCCAAGCGAAGCGGGGGCGGGGGGATGAGCAGTTCTTC. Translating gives CASSQAKRGRGDEQFF.

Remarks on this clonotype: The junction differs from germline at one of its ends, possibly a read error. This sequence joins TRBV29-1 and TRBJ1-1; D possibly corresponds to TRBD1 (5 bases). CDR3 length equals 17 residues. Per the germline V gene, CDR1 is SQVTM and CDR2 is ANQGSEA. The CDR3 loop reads CSVLGTVSTIQNTEDFF. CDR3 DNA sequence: TGCAGCGTTCTAGGGACCGTCTCCACAATCCAGAACACTGAAGATTTCTTT.